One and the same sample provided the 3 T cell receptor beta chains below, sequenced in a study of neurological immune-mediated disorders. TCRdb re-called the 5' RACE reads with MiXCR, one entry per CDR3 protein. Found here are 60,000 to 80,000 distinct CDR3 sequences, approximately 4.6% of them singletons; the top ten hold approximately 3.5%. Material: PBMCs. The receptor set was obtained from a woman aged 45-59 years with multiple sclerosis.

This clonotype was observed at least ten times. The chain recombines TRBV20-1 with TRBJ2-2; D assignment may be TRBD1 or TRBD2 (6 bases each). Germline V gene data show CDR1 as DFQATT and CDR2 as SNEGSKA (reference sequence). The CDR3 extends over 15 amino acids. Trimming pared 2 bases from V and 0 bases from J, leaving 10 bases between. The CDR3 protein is CSARKGGPNTGELFF. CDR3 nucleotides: TGCAGTGCTAGAAAGGGGGGCCCGAACACCGGGGAGCTGTTTTTT.

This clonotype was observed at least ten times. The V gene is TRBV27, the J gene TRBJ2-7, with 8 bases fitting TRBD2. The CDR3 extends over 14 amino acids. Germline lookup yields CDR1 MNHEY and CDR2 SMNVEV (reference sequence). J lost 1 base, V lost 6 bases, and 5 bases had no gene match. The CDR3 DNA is TGTGCCAGCAGCCTTAGCGGGGCGTCCTACGAGCAGTACTTC. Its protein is CASSLSGASYEQYF.

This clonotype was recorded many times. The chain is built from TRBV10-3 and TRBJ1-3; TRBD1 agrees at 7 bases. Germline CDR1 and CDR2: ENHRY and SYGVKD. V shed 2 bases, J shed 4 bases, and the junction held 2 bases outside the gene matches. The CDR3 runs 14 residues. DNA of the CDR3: TGTGCCATCAGTGAGGCCAGGGGGGGAAACACCATATATTTT. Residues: CAISEARGGNTIYF.